The 28 T cell receptor beta chains below all came from one sample that was sequenced in a study of CD8 T cells in ankylosing spondylitis. TCRdb passed the 5' RACE reads through MiXCR, listing each CDR3 protein once. The table shows more than 250,000 distinct CDR3 sequences, with roughly 11% occurring only once. The sequenced sample consisted of blood, either unsorted or a sorted T cell fraction (not recorded which). These receptors were obtained from a female donor with ankylosing spondylitis or in good health (not recorded which).

The table lists this clonotype with many counts. The chain links TRBV12-3 or TRBV12-4 to TRBJ1-1, with TRBD1 matching over 7 bases. V lost 2 bases, J lost 5 bases, and 5 bases stayed unmatched. This CDR3 is 14 amino acids long. This chain's CDR3 is CASSLPDRVTEAFF. Here the CDR3 DNA reads TGTGCCAGCAGTTTACCCGACAGGGTGACTGAAGCTTTCTTT.

This clonotype was found a few times. The chain has TRBV20-1 and TRBJ2-1, with TRBD2 as a possible D gene (8 bases). Trimming pared 4 bases from V and 9 bases from J, leaving 16 bases between. CDR3 length: 13 residues. Germline V lookup: CDR1 DFQATT, CDR2 SNEGSKA (reference sequence). In nucleotides, the CDR3 is TGCAGTGCTAAGGGACAGCGGGGGCGTGAGCAGTTCTTC. Translation gives CSAKGQRGREQFF.

Notes on this clonotype: A read error may be the cause here, since a much bigger clone is one base away. The gene calls are TRBV27 and TRBJ2-2; either TRBD1 or TRBD2 may supply D (6 bases each). In germline, CDR1 is MNHEY, CDR2 SMNVEV (reference sequence). Trimming pared 10 bases from V and 6 bases from J, leaving 24 bases between. This CDR3 has 16 amino acids. The CDR3 DNA reads as TGTGCCAACAATATCGGAAGGGGGTGGGGGGCCGGGGAGCTGTTTTTT. Its translation: CANNIGRGWGAGELFF.

Remarks on this clonotype: This could be a read error, since a much larger clone is one nucleotide away. The J gene is TRBJ1-4, the V gene TRBV20-1; D is uncertain. The germline V and J ends were trimmed by 8 bases and 6 bases, with 16 bases remaining between them. CDR3 size: 13 residues. The V gene's germline CDR1 is DFQATT and CDR2 SNEGSKA (reference sequence). CDR3 nucleotides: TGCAGTCCCAGAGGTCTGAGTTATGAAAAACTGTTTTTT. Its protein product is CSPRGLSYEKLFF.

This clonotype was found many times. This chain links TRBV12-3 or TRBV12-4 with TRBJ1-1, with D possibly being TRBD1 (6 bases). V lost 7 bases, J lost 4 bases, and 16 bases lay in between. The CDR3 covers 14 residues. The CDR3 region is CASTSGGAGTEAFF. The CDR3 bases are TGTGCCAGCACCTCTGGGGGGGCGGGCACTGAAGCTTTCTTT.

The V call is TRBV20-1, the J call TRBJ2-1, with a tentative D call TRBD2 (7 bases). From germline, CDR1 is DFQATT and CDR2 SNEGSKA (reference sequence). The V and J ends lost 5 bases and 5 bases respectively, with 16 bases between them. CDR3 length: 14 amino acids. The CDR3 DNA sequence: TGCAGTGCTGAGGGGGAGGGGCAGAACAATGAGCAGTTCTTC. It is translated as CSAEGEGQNNEQFF.

This clonotype was recorded at least ten times. The chain combines TRBV5-1 with TRBJ2-3; TRBD2 aligns across 7 bases. The CDR3 runs to 15 residues. The junction had 4 bases not matched to a gene; V was cut back by 1 base and J by 2 bases. CDR1 is SGHRS, CDR2 YFSETQ, per germline. DNA of the CDR3: TGCGCCAGCAGCTTGTTCCTAGCGGACACAGATACGCAGTATTTT. This sequence encodes CASSLFLADTDTQYF.

In its sample, this clonotype was seen a few times. The V gene is TRBV7-2, the J gene TRBJ2-7, with 9 bases fitting TRBD1. The J segment lost 7 bases and the V segment lost 5 bases, leaving 12 bases of the junction unmatched. Looked up from germline, CDR1 is SGHTA and CDR2 is FQGNSA. The CDR3 has 15 residues. In nucleotides, the CDR3 is TGTGCCAGCAGCCCACAGGGGACAGGGCATAATGAGCAGTACTTC. Protein product: CASSPQGTGHNEQYF.

This clonotype was observed a handful of times. V and J are TRBV6-2 or TRBV6-3 and TRBJ2-1; possibly TRBD2 for D (5 bases). Trimming removed 0 bases from V and 10 bases from J, with 10 bases in between. The CDR3 sequence is 13 residues long. Germline assignment: CDR1 MNHEY and CDR2 SVGEGT. The CDR3 DNA reads TGTGCCAGCAGTTACTCCGGGAAAAACGAGCAGTTCTTC. Translation: CASSYSGKNEQFF.

The CDR3 is CSVDLQGKQYF. CDR3 DNA sequence: TGCAGTGTTGACCTGCAGGGAAAGCAGTACTTC. This chain joins TRBV20-1 and TRBJ2-7, with a tentative D call TRBD1 (5 bases). In germline, CDR1 is DFQATT, CDR2 SNEGSKA (reference sequence). The CDR3 is 11 amino acids. V lost 7 bases to trimming and J lost 8 bases, with 15 bases between them.

This clonotype was found many times. The chain couples TRBV7-2 to TRBJ2-5; maybe TRBD2 (5 bases). The germline V gene encodes CDR1 SGHTA and CDR2 FQGNSA. The CDR3 has 15 amino acids. The V end lost 2 bases, the J end lost 2 bases, and 12 bases lay between the germline ends. The CDR3 DNA reads TGTGCCAGCAGCTTATTTCGGCGGGTTCAAGAGACCCAGTACTTC. Translating gives CASSLFRRVQETQYF.

At least ten counts were recorded for this clonotype. The gene calls are TRBV10-3 and TRBJ1-5; D remains ambiguous. The germline V gene encodes CDR1 ENHRY and CDR2 SYGVKD. V shed 0 bases and J shed 7 bases, with 16 bases lying between them. There are 16 residues in the CDR3. CDR3 in DNA: TGTGCCATCAGTGAGTCGCAGGTTGTAGGGCGCCAGCCCCAGCATTTT. This codes for CAISESQVVGRQPQHF.

This clonotype appeared many times. The CDR3 coding sequence is TGTGCCAGCAGTTCCCTGACGGGGGGAGGTCAGCCCCAGCATTTT. This encodes CASSSLTGGGQPQHF. The rearrangement links TRBV27 to TRBJ1-5, with a weak D call TRBD1 (5 bases). V lost 4 bases, J lost 6 bases, and 16 bases lay in between. The CDR3 has 15 residues. CDR1 is MNHEY and CDR2 is SMNVEV in the germline V gene (reference sequence).

As to this clonotype: Compared with germline, one end of the junction differs, possibly owing to a read error. The V gene is TRBV30, the J gene TRBJ1-2, with D possibly being TRBD1 (5 bases). Looked up from germline, CDR1 is GTSNPN and CDR2 is SVGIG (reference sequence). The CDR3 covers 13 residues. CDR3 DNA sequence: TGTGCCTGGTCCCAGGGCAGGGCTTATGGCGACACCTTC. Translated: CAWSQGRAYGDTF.

This clonotype was seen many times. CDR3 residues: CASSILPVLRTDTQYF. Here the CDR3 DNA reads TGTGCCAGCAGCATCCTGCCAGTTCTTCGCACAGATACGCAGTATTTT. This chain links TRBV7-9 with TRBJ2-3; no reliable D call. Germline CDR1 is SEHNR and CDR2 is FQNEAQ (reference sequence). Deletions cut 5 bases from V and 1 base from J, with 16 bases between. The CDR3 is 16 residues long.

This clonotype was detected many times. The chain has TRBV20-1 and TRBJ1-5; 8 bases align to TRBD1. J lost 5 bases, V lost 1 base, and 7 bases had no gene match. CDR1 is DFQATT, CDR2 SNEGSKA, per germline (reference sequence). The CDR3 runs to 15 residues. The CDR3 bases are TGCAGTGCTAGAGGGACAGGGACCATCCATCAGCCCCAGCATTTT. This encodes CSARGTGTIHQPQHF.

This clonotype was counted between two and nine times. This rearrangement joins TRBV5-1 to TRBJ1-5, with a possible D match to TRBD1 (6 bases). V lost 4 bases and J lost 3, with 14 bases in between. In germline, CDR1 is SGHRS, CDR2 YFSETQ. This CDR3 contains 15 residues. CDR3 sequence: CASSLTGANNQPQHF. As DNA, the CDR3 is TGCGCCAGCAGCCTGACAGGAGCTAACAATCAGCCCCAGCATTTT.

There are many counts of this clonotype. The rearrangement joins TRBV9 to TRBJ1-2; D remains ambiguous. This CDR3 comprises 14 residues. From germline, CDR1 is SGDLS and CDR2 YYNGEE. V was clipped by 2 bases and J by 8 bases, with 16 bases between them. The CDR3 DNA is TGTGCCAGCAGCGTTCGGGCGATCCTATCGGGCTACACCTTC. The encoded protein is CASSVRAILSGYTF.

About this clonotype itself: Possible read error: a much larger clone is one base away. J is TRBJ1-6 and V is TRBV28; no firm D call. CDR3 length equals 12 residues. Germline assignment: CDR1 MDHEN and CDR2 SYDVKM. Here the CDR3 reads CTSSQQRSPLHF. The CDR3 DNA follows: TGTACCAGCAGTCAACAGCGATCACCCCTCCACTTT.

This clonotype occurred many times. The chain has TRBV28 and TRBJ2-4; TRBD1 or TRBD2 may be the D gene (5 bases each). Germline CDR1 is MDHEN and CDR2 is SYDVKM. Trimming pared 9 bases from V and 6 bases from J, leaving 12 bases between. This CDR3 comprises 12 residues. This chain's CDR3 is CASEGFVNIQYF. In DNA, the CDR3 is TGTGCCAGTGAGGGGTTTGTAAACATTCAGTACTTC.

This clonotype was recorded only once. V gene TRBV20-1 combines with J gene TRBJ2-1; 10 bases are shared with TRBD2. This CDR3 is built from 15 residues. Germline V gene sequence: CDR1 DFQATT, CDR2 SNEGSKA (reference sequence). The CDR3 coding sequence is TGCAGGGCTCCCCCTAGCGGGAGAGGAGGCAATGAGCAGTTCTTC. Encoded protein: CRAPPSGRGGNEQFF.

Notes on this clonotype: Since a much larger clone is just one base distant, this may be a read error. The chain joins TRBV6-5 to TRBJ2-5, with 8 bases matching TRBD2. CDR1 is MNHEY and CDR2 is SVGAGI in the germline V gene. CDR3 size: 18 residues. Germline trimming cut 2 bases from V and 2 bases from J; bases unmatched to any gene: 13. The DNA of the CDR3 is TGTGCCAGCAGTTACCGACGTTCTCTGGGCGGGAGGCAAGAGACCCAGTACTTC. It yields the protein CASSYRRSLGGRQETQYF.

The chain recombines TRBV12-3 or TRBV12-4 with TRBJ1-3, with D tentatively TRBD1 (5 bases). The CDR3 covers 18 residues. The V end was cut by 2 bases, the J end by 3 bases, with 20 bases between. The CDR3 loop reads CASSLWVLGDVRGNTIYF. The DNA of the CDR3 is TGTGCCAGCAGTTTATGGGTTTTAGGGGACGTGCGTGGAAACACCATATATTTT.

This clonotype was recorded at least ten times. This rearrangement joins TRBV12-3 or TRBV12-4 to TRBJ2-4, with a possible D match to TRBD2 (5 bases). The CDR3 spans 12 residues. V was clipped by 6 bases and J by 9 bases, with 12 bases between them. The CDR3 bases are TGTGCCAGCAGCCAGACGAGCGGCATTCAGTACTTC. This encodes CASSQTSGIQYF.

This clonotype was seen many times. The chain couples TRBV4-2 to TRBJ2-2; possible D gene TRBD1, 5 bases. The CDR3 has 13 residues. Germline loops: CDR1 LGHNA, CDR2 YNFKEQ. V lost 2 bases, J lost 8 bases, and 9 bases lay in between. The CDR3 reads CASSQLGAGELFF. The DNA for the CDR3 is TGTGCCAGCAGCCAACTTGGGGCGGGGGAGCTGTTTTTT.

Ten or more counts support this clonotype. The chain has TRBV5-1 and TRBJ2-1; D uncertain. The CDR3 has 17 amino acids. Germline CDR1 and CDR2: SGHRS and YFSETQ. V gave up 4 bases and J gave up 5 bases, with 22 bases separating them. CDR3 loop: CASSPSLSPFYNNEQFF. The CDR3 DNA sequence: TGCGCCAGCAGCCCTTCCCTGTCCCCTTTTTACAACAATGAGCAGTTCTTC.

This clonotype was counted ten times or more. V is TRBV20-1 and J is TRBJ2-7, with TRBD2 matching over 9 bases. The ends lost 3 bases at V and 6 bases at J; junction bases unmatched: 9. Looked up from germline, CDR1 is DFQATT and CDR2 is SNEGSKA (reference sequence). CDR3 length: 14 amino acids. The CDR3, as DNA: TGCAGTGCTAGGGTAGTAGCGGGAGTTGGCGAGCAGTACTTC. This gives the protein CSARVVAGVGEQYF.

This clonotype appeared many times. The V gene is TRBV12-3 or TRBV12-4, the J gene TRBJ2-1, with D unresolved. This CDR3 comprises 15 residues. The ends were cut back, 7 bases at V and 4 bases at J, with 17 bases in the middle. The CDR3 nucleotides read TGTGCCAGCACTCTATACGGTTTGAGTTACAATGAGCAGTTCTTC. Translated, it gives CASTLYGLSYNEQFF.